This T cell receptor (beta chain) was profiled in a study of T cell changes during pregnancy in multiple sclerosis (dated by TCRdb to between 2018 and 2021). Regarding the study in general: Changes in the T cell repertoire over the course of pregnancy were examined in this study in women with multiple sclerosis.

Library preparation used the immunoSEQ multiplex PCR assay. TCRdb limited this immuneACCESS table to in-frame rearrangements with V and J called. A share of clones is missing; checked studies link under half to unresolved V genes, and the rest is unexplained. The sample has 34,000 or so clones on record, approximately 90% of them singletons. 12% of the sample goes to the ten largest clones. The germline V gene (reference sequence) provides CDR1 SGHNT and CDR2 YYREEE. The CDR3 sequence holds 19 residues, the cysteine and phenylalanine included. Only the CDR3 part of the read is kept: 57 bases, read in frame from the first base. Compared with germline, V lacks 4 bases and J lacks 4 bases; bases without a gene match: 11. Regarding this clone: Its antigen is unknown. No much larger clone is present one base from it, and per-base qualities are unavailable.

Sequencing used CD8+ T cells from peripheral blood mononuclear cells, obtained in the first trimester of pregnancy. The receptor's source is a female donor with multiple sclerosis, enrolled in a pregnancy study. Recombination connected TRBV5-4 to TRBJ2-1; TRBD2 lines up with 16 middle nucleotides. The DNA reads TGTGCCAGCAGCGGGCCGGGACTAGCGGGAGGGCCGGGATACAATGAGCAGTTCTTC. It is translated as CASSGPGLAGGPGYNEQFF.